Following are 30 T cell receptor beta chains from one sample sequenced in a study of beta chain features in type 1 diabetes. Study-level results: Within each of all four CD4+ subsets, Type 1 diabetes patients had TCRB CDR3s that were moderately but significantly shorter.

The antigens for these receptors are not known. The whole isolated RNA underwent reverse transcription, so sequencing captured expressed TCRB transcripts. The data were produced by immunoSEQ multiplex PCR, yet TCRdb's version contains in-frame clones alone and is incomplete. The sample includes over 650,000 clones, more than 13% of them seen just once. Material: naive CD4+ T cells from blood. These receptors originate from a man between 18 and 35 years old with type 1 diabetes.

This sequence joins TRBV5-1 and TRBJ2-5, with D tentatively TRBD2 (6 bases). CDR1 is SGHRS, CDR2 YFSETQ, per germline. The CDR3 contains 13 residues. The V end lost 3 bases, the J end lost 3 bases, and 9 bases lay between the germline ends. This CDR3 reads CASSSPGEETQYF. CDR3 in DNA: TGCGCCAGCAGCTCTCCGGGGGAAGAGACCCAGTACTTC. The full variable domain, with the rest looked up from reference TRBV5-1 and TRBJ2-5, is KAGVTQTPRYLIKTRGQQVTLSCSPISGHRSVSWYQQTPGQGLQFLFEYFSETQRNKGNFPGRFSGRQFSNSRSEMNVSTLELGDSALYLCASSSPGEETQYFGPGTRLLVL.

The chain employs TRBV25-1 and TRBJ2-5, with D perhaps TRBD1 (5 bases). The V end was cut by 6 bases, the J end by 1 base, with 12 bases between. Germline values: CDR1 MGHDK, CDR2 SYGVNS. The CDR3 contains 14 residues. Written as DNA, the CDR3 is TGTGCCAGCAGGAGCAGGGTGACCCAAGAGACCCAGTACTTC. Residues: CASRSRVTQETQYF.

The rearrangement joins TRBV7-2 to TRBJ2-5; 7 positions match TRBD1. The V gene end was trimmed by 3 bases and the J gene end by 2 bases; junction bases not matched to a gene: 3. The CDR3 has 14 amino acids. Germline CDR1 reads SGHTA; CDR2 reads FQGNSA. The CDR3 loop is CASSFTGVQETQYF. CDR3 sequence (DNA): TGTGCCAGCAGCTTCACAGGGGTACAAGAGACCCAGTACTTC.

A few counts support this clone. The rearrangement links TRBV13 to TRBJ2-1, with TRBD2 matching over 7 bases. The CDR3 is 16 residues long. Unmatched junction bases numbered 8, after V lost 1 base and J lost 5 bases. Germline V gives CDR1 PRHDT, CDR2 FYEKMQ (reference sequence). CDR3 region: CASSLEGIAGHNEQFF. CDR3 DNA sequence: TGTGCCAGCAGCTTAGAGGGAATAGCGGGCCACAATGAGCAGTTCTTC.

This clone was counted between two and nine times. The same CDR3 also results from other DNA sequences found in this sample. The rearrangement joins TRBV29-1 to TRBJ1-5, with unresolved D. CDR3 length: 12 amino acids. Trimming removed 6 bases from V and 0 bases from J, with 6 bases in between. Germline V CDR1 and CDR2: SQVTM, ANQGSEA. The CDR3 here is CSVGNSNQPQHF. The CDR3, as DNA: TGCAGCGTAGGGAATAGCAATCAGCCCCAGCATTTT.

This chain links TRBV7-9 with TRBJ1-4; possibly TRBD1 for D (5 bases). Trimming pared 7 bases from V and 6 bases from J, leaving 15 bases between. This CDR3 has 14 residues. Germline CDR1 SEHNR, CDR2 FQNEAQ (reference sequence). CDR3 loop: CASTSAGRDEKLFF. In DNA form, the CDR3 reads TGTGCCAGCACATCGGCAGGGAGGGATGAAAAACTGTTTTTT.

This sequence joins TRBV25-1 and TRBJ1-2; 9 bases align to TRBD1. Germline V CDR1 and CDR2: MGHDK, SYGVNS. This CDR3 region has 15 residues. J gave up 5 bases and V 4 bases, and 8 bases lay outside the gene matches. CDR3 in DNA: TGTGCCAGCAGTGGAACAGGGGGCCCAGGGTATGGCTACACCTTC. Residues: CASSGTGGPGYGYTF.

The genes are TRBV2 and TRBJ1-1; D gene ambiguous. Germline CDR1 is SNHLY and CDR2 is FYNNEI. There are 11 residues in the CDR3. Deletions cut 6 bases from V and 3 bases from J, with 5 bases between. The CDR3 DNA reads TGTGCCAGCAGCTACGACACTGAAGCTTTCTTT. Amino acids: CASSYDTEAFF.

This clone was detected a few times. The chain recombines TRBV7-9 with TRBJ1-1, with D perhaps matching TRBD1 (5 bases). The CDR3 length is 15 residues. Trimming pared 3 bases from V and 3 bases from J, leaving 14 bases between. Germline V lookup: CDR1 SEHNR, CDR2 FQNEAQ (reference sequence). The DNA of the CDR3 is TGTGCCAGCAGCTTTGCAGGGCCCCGGGACACTGAAGCTTTCTTT. Amino acid sequence: CASSFAGPRDTEAFF.

This rearrangement joins TRBV6-1 to TRBJ1-5, with a possible D match to TRBD1 (5 bases). This CDR3 is 15 amino acids long. V lost 3 bases to trimming and J lost 5 bases, with 14 bases between them. Germline loops: CDR1 MNHNS, CDR2 SASEGT. The CDR3 is CASSEIGARDQPQHF. DNA for the CDR3: TGTGCCAGCAGTGAGATCGGGGCTCGGGATCAGCCCCAGCATTTT.

In its sample, this clone was seen a few times. J is TRBJ2-3 and V is TRBV18, with 7 bases aligning to TRBD2. Looked up from germline, CDR1 is KGHSH and CDR2 is LQKENI. After removal of 3 bases from V and 2 bases from J, the junction contained 11 bases not matched to a gene. This CDR3 spans 17 amino acids. This CDR3 is CASSPRTRSKPTDTQYF. CDR3 sequence (DNA): TGTGCCAGCTCACCCAGGACTAGAAGTAAACCCACAGATACGCAGTATTTT.

In this sample, this clone turned up a few times. V and J are TRBV9 and TRBJ1-2, with 9 nucleotides matching TRBD1. This CDR3 has 15 amino acids. V lost 3 bases and J lost 4; bases outside the gene matches: 7. In germline, CDR1 is SGDLS, CDR2 YYNGEE. CDR3 sequence: CASSATGGGSYGYTF. CDR3 bases: TGTGCCAGCAGCGCTACAGGGGGCGGCAGCTATGGCTACACCTTC.

This clone was detected a few times. This sequence joins TRBV5-4 and TRBJ2-3; 9 bases map to TRBD1. The CDR3 covers 15 residues. The V gene end was trimmed by 5 bases and the J gene end by 2 bases; junction bases not matched to a gene: 6. CDR1 and CDR2 from the germline V gene are SGHNT and YYREEE (reference sequence). The CDR3 DNA reads as TGTGCCAGCAGAACCCACAGGGGGCCCACAGATACGCAGTATTTT. Translated: CASRTHRGPTDTQYF.

The rearrangement links TRBV5-6 to TRBJ2-2; TRBD1 matches 9 bases. With 6 bases clipped from V and 1 base from J, the junction kept 7 bases outside the gene matches. The CDR3 sequence is 16 residues long. CDR1 is SGHDT, CDR2 YYEEEE, per germline. DNA for the CDR3: TGTGCCAGCAACTACAGGGGGCTAAAGAACACCGGGGAGCTGTTTTTT. Its translation: CASNYRGLKNTGELFF.

This clone has a handful of counts. This chain joins TRBV19 and TRBJ2-7; D uncertain. Trimming shortened V by 5 bases and J by 2 bases, and 10 bases separated the two germline ends. This CDR3 has 13 amino acids. CDR1 and CDR2 from the germline V gene are LNHDA and SQIVND (reference sequence). The CDR3 loop reads CASSPTPTYEQYF. In nucleotides, the CDR3 is TGTGCCAGTAGTCCCACACCGACCTACGAGCAGTACTTC. The whole variable domain, remainder taken from reference TRBV19 and TRBJ2-7, is DGGITQSPKYLFRKEGQNVTLSCEQNLNHDAMYWYRQDPGQGLRLIYYSQIVNDFQKGDIAEGYSVSREKKESFPLTVTSAQKNPTAFYLCASSPTPTYEQYFGPGTRLTVT.

The CDR3 is CASSLGTFPGEQYF. The CDR3 nucleotides read TGTGCCAGCAGCCTCGGGACTTTCCCGGGCGAGCAGTACTTC. The rearrangement uses TRBV9 and TRBJ2-7; possibly TRBD2 for D (6 bases). V was shortened by 4 bases and J by 6 bases, with 17 bases between the two germline ends. The CDR3 is 14 residues long. Germline CDR1 is SGDLS and CDR2 is YYNGEE.

This clone showed up just a few times. J is TRBJ2-5 and V is TRBV29-1; D possibly corresponds to TRBD2 (6 bases). The DNA end is more similar to TRBJ2-7, so the J call may be wrong. The germline V gene encodes CDR1 SQVTM and CDR2 ANQGSEA. The CDR3 is 12 amino acids. CDR3 in amino acids: CSVDAGSDEQYF. DNA of the CDR3: TGCAGCGTTGACGCCGGGAGCGACGAGCAGTACTTC.

As DNA, the CDR3 is TGTGCCAGCAGCTCGAGGACTAGCGGGGTGGACAATGAGCAGTTCTTC. Amino acids: CASSSRTSGVDNEQFF. The rearrangement uses TRBV5-4 and TRBJ2-1; TRBD2 aligns across 12 bases. Germline V CDR1 and CDR2: SGHNT, YYREEE (reference sequence). This CDR3 is built from 16 residues. After removal of 3 bases from V and 5 bases from J, the junction contained 6 bases not matched to a gene.

Only a few counts were recorded for this clone. The chain uses TRBV7-2 and TRBJ2-4; D gene uncertain. V lost 5 bases and J 0 bases, leaving 8 bases between the germline ends. Germline assignment: CDR1 SGHTA and CDR2 FQGNSA. The CDR3 consists of 14 residues. CDR3 bases: TGTGCCAGCAGCCCGGAACTAGCCAAAAACATTCAGTACTTC. Encoded protein: CASSPELAKNIQYF.

This clone came up a few times. The chain links TRBV6-5 to TRBJ1-6; D gene ambiguous. This CDR3 contains 12 residues. Germline loops: CDR1 MNHEY, CDR2 SVGAGI. The V and J ends lost 3 bases and 9 bases respectively, with 6 bases between them. The CDR3 sequence: CASSYRGSPLHF. CDR3 nucleotide sequence: TGTGCCAGCAGTTATAGAGGTTCACCCCTCCACTTT.

The sample holds a few counts of this clone. The genes are TRBV9 and TRBJ1-2; D not resolved. Per the germline V gene, CDR1 is SGDLS and CDR2 is YYNGEE. This CDR3 has 14 amino acids. Trimming cost V 0 bases and J 4 bases, with 10 bases left between them. DNA for the CDR3: TGTGCCAGCAGCGTAGGCGGTCCCTCCTATGGCTACACCTTC. Protein sequence: CASSVGGPSYGYTF.

A word on this clone: Other nucleotide sequences from this sample produce the same CDR3. This sequence joins TRBV9 and TRBJ2-3; D gene ambiguous. V lost 4 bases to trimming and J lost 1 base, with 4 bases between them. This CDR3 region has 12 residues. Germline lookup yields CDR1 SGDLS and CDR2 YYNGEE. CDR3 sequence reads: CASSPRTDTQYF. The CDR3 DNA follows: TGTGCCAGCAGCCCACGCACAGATACGCAGTATTTT.

The chain links TRBV21-1 to TRBJ2-3; TRBD2, the D gene given by the table, was not confirmed from the DNA. TRBV21-1 is tagged as a pseudogene. The CDR3 has 12 residues. Here the CDR3 reads CASTSAGDTQYF. In DNA, the CDR3 is TGTGCCAGCACCTCAGCGGGGGATACGCAGTATTTT.

V gene TRBV30 combines with J gene TRBJ2-3; 8 positions agree with TRBD1. The CDR3 runs to 12 residues. Per the germline V gene, CDR1 is GTSNPN and CDR2 is SVGIG (reference sequence). Losses at the gene ends were 3 bases for V and 8 bases for J; bases not matched to a gene: 4. DNA of the CDR3: TGTGCCTGGAGCGGACAGGGAGGTACGCAGTATTTT. Translated: CAWSGQGGTQYF.

This clone was observed a handful of times. The chain joins TRBV6-5 to TRBJ2-4, with D perhaps matching TRBD1 (5 bases). The CDR3 spans 14 residues. Germline CDR1 is MNHEY and CDR2 is SVGAGI. Trimming removed 0 bases at V and 4 bases at J, with 7 bases between. The CDR3 nucleotides read TGTGCCAGCAGTTACTCGGACACAAAAAACATTCAGTACTTC. Translating it yields CASSYSDTKNIQYF.

The rearrangement joins TRBV9 to TRBJ2-1; TRBD2 agrees at 12 bases. The CDR3 contains 15 residues. The V segment lost 4 bases and the J segment 4 bases; nucleotides outside the gene matches: 3. Germline V lookup: CDR1 SGDLS, CDR2 YYNGEE. Here the CDR3 reads CASSLTSGGYNEQFF. In DNA, the CDR3 is TGTGCCAGCAGCCTTACTAGCGGGGGGTACAATGAGCAGTTCTTC.

This clone was counted between two and nine times. This chain uses TRBV2 with TRBJ2-5; D not certain. Trimming took 7 bases from V and 3 from J, leaving 12 bases between them. The CDR3 is 13 amino acids. CDR1 SNHLY and CDR2 FYNNEI come from the germline V gene. The CDR3, as DNA: TGTGCCAGCACTGACGGGTACAAAGAGACCCAGTACTTC. The encoded protein is CASTDGYKETQYF.

The gene calls are TRBV7-2 and TRBJ2-7; 7 bases map to TRBD1. CDR1 and CDR2 from the germline V gene are SGHTA and FQGNSA. V was pared by 3 bases and J by 1 base, with 6 bases of the junction left unmatched. The CDR3 is made up of 15 amino acids. The CDR3 sequence is CASSFGTVSSYEQYF. The CDR3 region has the DNA TGTGCCAGCAGCTTCGGGACAGTGTCATCCTACGAGCAGTACTTC.

This chain connects TRBV4-1 to TRBJ1-1; 10 positions match TRBD1. V gave up 3 bases and J gave up 3 bases; unmatched junction bases: 4. Germline values: CDR1 MGHRA, CDR2 YSYEKL. The CDR3 runs 15 residues. Written as DNA, the CDR3 is TGCGCCAGCAGCCAGACAGGGGGCTATGACACTGAAGCTTTCTTT. Amino acids: CASSQTGGYDTEAFF.

This clone was detected a few times. The chain combines TRBV5-1 with TRBJ2-3, with 7 bases identical to TRBD1. The CDR3 totals 16 residues. Germline V gene data show CDR1 as SGHRS and CDR2 as YFSETQ. Germline trimming cut 3 bases from V and 5 bases from J; bases unmatched to any gene: 12. The CDR3 nucleotides read TGCGCCAGCAGCTCGGGAACACAGGGGACACAAGATACGCAGTATTTT. Its protein product is CASSSGTQGTQDTQYF.